Listed below are T cell receptor beta chains from one sample, sequenced in a study of metastatic and nonmetastatic thyroid tumors. MiXCR was used by TCRdb to re-call the PCR reads. This table has about 30,000 clones, roughly a quarter appearing once. Sequenced material: blood. Receptor source: a female donor with papillary thyroid cancer or a benign thyroid nodule (not recorded which). Some clones in this sample may be carry-over from other donors' samples. CDR3s include the opening cysteine and the closing phenylalanine or tryptophan. Fields, in order: J gene, V gene, CDR3 protein.

TRBJ1-3 | TRBV11-1 | CASSLGVVPSANTIYF
TRBJ1-2 | TRBV20-1 | CSARANPSHILRGYGYTF
TRBJ2-1 | TRBV9 | CASSEPRDRGEPSNEQFF
TRBJ2-3 | TRBV27 | CASSFLLTGSTDTQYF
TRBJ2-6 | TRBV7-3 | CASSLMSLADINSGANVLTF
TRBJ2-2 | TRBV18 | CASSQDRGERTGELFF
TRBJ2-7 | TRBV4-2 | CASSHEGRVDEQYF
TRBJ2-1 | TRBV4-3 | CASSQALRANKQFF
TRBJ1-1 | TRBV6-2/TRBV6-3 | CASSYGGVQTGSNTEAFF
TRBJ2-1 | TRBV9 | CASSVLAGGVNEQFF
TRBJ2-7 | TRBV6-2/TRBV6-3 | CASSQRTSGMYEQYF
TRBJ1-1 | TRBV6-5 | CASSYAGSEAFF
TRBJ2-1 | TRBV27 | CASRGLRTSGANEQFF
TRBJ2-3 | TRBV19 | CASRPGQEADTQYF
TRBJ1-4 | TRBV15 | CAASRDRGATNERLFF